Listed below are T cell receptor beta chains from one sample, sequenced in a study of T cells in Graves' hyperthyroidism and ophthalmopathy. TCRdb reanalysed the multiplex PCR reads using MiXCR and keeps one entry per CDR3 protein. The table has a few hundred thousand distinct CDR3 sequences, 15% to 18% seen once. Sequences were obtained from blood. These receptors originate from a woman in her 30s with Graves' hyperthyroidism. CDR3s include the opening cysteine and the closing phenylalanine or tryptophan. The order of the fields is J gene, D gene, V gene, clone size, CDR3 DNA, CDR3 protein. D genes are given only for firm matches. Size tells how often a clone was seen (once, few, many) or the class of an expanded clone, and some rows leave it out.

>TRBJ2-2|.|TRBV7-6|many
TGTGCCAGCAGCTTAAGCTTGGGCGGGGAGCTGTTTTTT
CASSLSLGGELFF
>TRBJ2-1|.|TRBV20-1|many
TGCAGTGCTCCAGGAGTGGACGGTGAGCAGTTCTTC
CSAPGVDGEQFF
>TRBJ1-4|.|TRBV6-5|.
TGTGCCAGCAGTTACGAAGGACCCGGAGGCGAAAAACTGTTTTTT
CASSYEGPGGEKLFF
>TRBJ1-3|.|TRBV12-3/TRBV12-4|many
TGTGCCAGCACCACAGGACATAGTGGAAACACCATATATTTT
CASTTGHSGNTIYF
>TRBJ2-1|TRBD2|TRBV9|.
TGTGCCAGCAGCGCCCGTCCGGGGGTAGCGGGAGGGATCCACAATGAGCAGTTCTTC
CASSARPGVAGGIHNEQFF
>TRBJ2-3|TRBD2|TRBV29-1|.
TGCAGCGTCCGCCCTAGCGGGACCCCCCCAGGGACGCAGTATTTT
CSVRPSGTPPGTQYF
>TRBJ1-3|.|TRBV12-3/TRBV12-4|many
TGTGCCAGCACAAACCTCTCTGGAAACACCATATATTTT
CASTNLSGNTIYF
>TRBJ2-1|TRBD2|TRBV28|many
TGTGCCAGCAGGGGCGGGGGACTAGCGGGATACAATGAGCAGTTCTTC
CASRGGGLAGYNEQFF
>TRBJ1-6|.|TRBV9|.
TGTGCCAGCAGCTTGGAATGGGATTCACCCCTCCACTTT
CASSLEWDSPLHF
>TRBJ2-2|TRBD1|TRBV12-3/TRBV12-4|many
TGTGCCAGCAGTTTCGAGGACAGGGCGAACACCGGGGAGCTGTTTTTT
CASSFEDRANTGELFF
>TRBJ2-2|.|TRBV5-6|few
TGTGCCAGCAGCCTGCGGACCGACACCGGGGAGCTGTTTTTT
CASSLRTDTGELFF
>TRBJ2-2|.|TRBV7-3|.
TGTGCCAGCAGCTTAGCGGGCCAGGCCGGGGAGCTGTTTTTT
CASSLAGQAGELFF
>TRBJ2-3|.|TRBV6-1|.
TGTGCCAGCGGGAGGCCTCTCACAGATACGCAGTATTTT
CASGRPLTDTQYF
>TRBJ1-4|.|TRBV12-3/TRBV12-4|.
TGTGCCAGCAGTTTAGTGGATGAAAAACTGTTTTTT
CASSLVDEKLFF
>TRBJ2-7|.|TRBV18|few
TGTGCCAGCTCACCCCGTTGGGACACGGACTACGAGCAGTACTTC
CASSPRWDTDYEQYF
>TRBJ2-7|TRBD2|TRBV20-1|many
TGCAGTGCTGAGGGACTATCTGCCGAGCAGTACTTC
CSAEGLSAEQYF
>TRBJ1-5|.|TRBV5-1|many
TGCGCCAGGCCCCCCGGCAGGAAACTCAATCAGCCCCAGCATTTT
CARPPGRKLNQPQHF
>TRBJ1-4|.|TRBV2|many
TGTGCCAGCAGTCAGAGGACCGGAGGTGAAAAACTGTTTTTT
CASSQRTGGEKLFF